This entry is about one T cell receptor (beta chain). The sample belongs to a study of blood T cell repertoires in COVID-19. For the study at large: Sources were T cells, B-cell-depleted T cells, or PBMCs; the material itself was cDNA or gDNA.

Germline V CDR1 and CDR2: SGHAT, FQNNGV. V lost 5 bases and J lost 4, with 17 bases in between. There are 15 residues in the CDR3. In the original processing: Reference gene primer amplification gave estimated nucleated cell counts. The data were produced by immunoSEQ multiplex PCR, yet TCRdb's version contains in-frame clones alone and is incomplete. From that table come the V and J calls and clone size; the DNA was used to work out D and trimming. The sample lists 200,000 to 300,000 clones, 75% to 85% occurring once. Seattle cases were enrolled at active infection and followed longitudinally. The sequencing sample was made of peripheral blood. This rearrangement joins TRBV11-2 to TRBJ1-2, with D tentatively TRBD1 (6 bases). The clonotype originates from an elderly woman with COVID-19, enrolled during active disease. CDR3 residues: CASSQGKVWGYGYTF. The DNA for the CDR3 is TGTGCCAGCAGCCAGGGGAAAGTTTGGGGCTATGGCTACACCTTC.